This TCR beta chain was captured by sequencing in a study of cytomegalovirus exposure and HLA in healthy donors. Study-wide points: Another analysis was done later, and it associated over 15,000 TCR beta sequences with HLA alleles at 0.05 false discovery rate. According to the study, some 160 TCR beta chains were cytomegalovirus-associated. One cluster of highly shared sequence variants probably arose as a sequencing artifact.

As concerns this clone: Its specificity is unknown. One end of the junction does not line up with germline, which may come from a read error.

Healthy individuals who donated bone marrow served as the donors. The CDR3 is made up of 16 amino acids. The germline V gene has CDR1 SEHNR and CDR2 FQNEAQ (reference sequence). In the PCR, 60 Vbeta and 13 Jbeta primers were used. The assay was immunoSEQ multiplex PCR, and TCRdb's table has in-frame clones only and misses some. The sample includes around 150,000 clones, about 86% of them seen just once. J is TRBJ1-2 and V is TRBV7-9, with TRBD1 matching 7 bases. The specimen sequenced was PBMCs. This TCR was recovered from a middle-aged man in good health and CMV-seropositive. The CDR3 coding sequence is TGTGCCAGCATCCCTCAGGGGGGCGCGGTATCCTATGGCTACACCTTT. As protein: CASIPQGGAVSYGYTF.